The 7 T cell receptor beta chains given below trace back to one sample, sequenced in a study of T cells in Graves' hyperthyroidism and ophthalmopathy. Researchers took RNA transcripts and amplified the TCR beta CDR3 regions from them. First-round RT-PCR with HTBI primers amplified the TCR CDR3 region. TCRdb reprocessed the multiplex PCR reads with MiXCR, giving one entry per CDR3 protein. The profile shows 370,000 or so distinct CDR3 sequences, around 25% of them singletons. Sequences were obtained from blood. These receptors all come from a man aged 50-59 years with Graves' hyperthyroidism.

The genes are TRBV28 and TRBJ1-6, with D unclear. V lost 2 bases and J lost 7, with 9 bases in between. The CDR3 is 14 residues long. The germline gives CDR1 MDHEN, CDR2 SYDVKM. This CDR3 is CASSLLTGNSPLHF. The CDR3 DNA reads as TGTGCCAGCAGTTTACTGACGGGAAATTCACCCCTCCACTTT.

This clonotype turned up a few times. CDR3 DNA: TGCGCCAGCAAGGACGCCGGGGAGCTGTTTTTT. Amino acid sequence: CASKDAGELFF. V gene TRBV5-1 combines with J gene TRBJ2-2; D gene uncertain. The CDR3 runs to 11 residues. The V gene lost 6 bases and the J gene lost 6 bases, with 6 bases spanning the gap. The germline gives CDR1 SGHRS, CDR2 YFSETQ.

This clonotype came up many times. The chain combines TRBV7-3 with TRBJ2-1; D not certain. The CDR3 spans 14 residues. V lost 5 bases to trimming and J lost 5 bases, with 13 bases between them. Looked up from germline, CDR1 is SGHTA and CDR2 is FQGTGA. CDR3 residues: CASSLNSWNNEQFF. The CDR3 nucleotides are TGTGCCAGCAGCCTTAATTCTTGGAACAATGAGCAGTTCTTC.

This chain uses TRBV20-1 with TRBJ1-5; no reliable D call. The CDR3 totals 15 residues. Trimming removed 1 base from V and 0 bases from J, with 10 bases in between. From germline, CDR1 is DFQATT and CDR2 SNEGSKA (reference sequence). Here the CDR3 reads CSARAVGNSNQPQHF. DNA of the CDR3: TGCAGTGCTAGAGCCGTTGGGAATAGCAATCAGCCCCAGCATTTT.

The genes are TRBV27 and TRBJ2-1; D is uncertain. CDR3 length equals 15 residues. CDR1 MNHEY and CDR2 SMNVEV come from the germline V gene (reference sequence). V was shortened by 6 bases and J by 4 bases, with 16 bases between the two germline ends. CDR3 coding DNA: TGTGCCAGCAGAACCCATCCAAGCCCATACAATGAGCAGTTCTTC. Its translation is CASRTHPSPYNEQFF.

The V call is TRBV6-2 or TRBV6-3, the J call TRBJ1-5, with no clear D. Per germline, CDR1 MNHEY and CDR2 SVGEGT. Deletions cut 5 bases from V and 0 bases from J, with 8 bases between. The CDR3 is 14 amino acids. The CDR3 bases are TGTGCCAGCAGTCCAGAATATAGCAATCAGCCCCAGCATTTT. Its protein product is CASSPEYSNQPQHF.

The rearrangement joins TRBV27 to TRBJ2-7, with TRBD1 identical over 10 bases. There are 15 residues in the CDR3. Unmatched junction bases numbered 8, after V lost 6 bases and J lost 3 bases. Germline-derived CDR1 and CDR2 are MNHEY and SMNVEV (reference sequence). This chain's CDR3 is CASRPTGTGVYEQYF. In DNA form, the CDR3 reads TGTGCCAGCAGGCCAACCGGGACAGGGGTCTACGAGCAGTACTTC.